This T cell receptor (beta chain) was captured in a study of shared clonotypes between healthy human individuals. Study-level findings and limits: Generation probabilities were higher for clonotypes shared across all four sorted-subset donors than for unshared ones. The study found approximately 5% of naive CD4 clonotypes shared across several donors.

This CDR3 region has 14 residues. CDR1 is SGHRS, CDR2 YFSETQ, per germline. Trimming shortened V by 0 bases and J by 0 bases, and 7 bases separated the two germline ends. For this clone: What it binds is not known. Other DNA sequences in the same sample also yield this CDR3.

TCRdb's copy holds only in-frame clones and misses some; the assay was immunoSEQ multiplex PCR. The table lists about 1 million clones, 70% to 80% of them singletons. The V and J genes are TRBV5-1 and TRBJ2-7; D may be TRBD1 (6 bases). The specimen was memory CD4+ T cells sorted from blood. The subset was: CD45RA-negative fraction. This TCR derives from a young man in good health. DNA for the CDR3: TGCGCCAGCAGCTTGGGACAGGCCTCCTACGAGCAGTACTTC. Residues: CASSLGQASYEQYF.